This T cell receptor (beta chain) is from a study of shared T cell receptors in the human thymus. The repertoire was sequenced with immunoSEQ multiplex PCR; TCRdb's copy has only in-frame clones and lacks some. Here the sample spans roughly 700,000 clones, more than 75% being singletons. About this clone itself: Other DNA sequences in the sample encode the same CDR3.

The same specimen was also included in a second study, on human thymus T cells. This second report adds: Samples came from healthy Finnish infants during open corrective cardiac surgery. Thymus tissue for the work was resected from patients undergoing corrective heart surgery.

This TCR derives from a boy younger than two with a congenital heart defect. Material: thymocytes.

The CDR3 region is CASSPQQLSWYGYTF. The DNA for the CDR3 is TGTGCCAGCAGTCCCCAACAGCTCTCCTGGTACGGCTACACCTTC. The chain links TRBV6-6 to TRBJ1-2; D is ambiguous. Per the germline V gene, CDR1 is MNHNY and CDR2 is SVGAGI (reference sequence). Trimming cost V 5 bases and J 8 bases, with 21 bases left between them. The CDR3 has 15 amino acids.